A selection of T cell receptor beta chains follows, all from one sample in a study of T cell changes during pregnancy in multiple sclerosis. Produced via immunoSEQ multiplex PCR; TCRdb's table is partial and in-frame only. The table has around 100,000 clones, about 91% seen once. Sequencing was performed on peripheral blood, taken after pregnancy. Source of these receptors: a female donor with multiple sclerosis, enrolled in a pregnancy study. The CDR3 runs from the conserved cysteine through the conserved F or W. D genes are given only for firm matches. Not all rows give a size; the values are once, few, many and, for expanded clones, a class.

cdr3_nt: TGTGCCTGTCTCAAGAGACTAGCGGGAGGGAACACCGGGGAGCTGTTTTTT
cdr3_aa: CACLKRLAGGNTGELFF
clone_size: .
v_call: TRBV30
d_call: TRBD2
j_call: TRBJ2-2

cdr3_nt: TGCGCCAGCCGCCGACACGAGAGCTCCTACGAGCAGTACTTC
cdr3_aa: CASRRHESSYEQYF
clone_size: .
v_call: TRBV10-2
d_call: .
j_call: TRBJ2-7

cdr3_nt: TGCGCCAGCAGCCAAGAAATTGCGGACTCCTACGAGCAGTACTTC
cdr3_aa: CASSQEIADSYEQYF
clone_size: .
v_call: TRBV4-3
d_call: .
j_call: TRBJ2-7

cdr3_nt: TGTGCCAGCTCACCCAAAATTCCGGGCCAAACGGGGGGAAACACCATATATTTT
cdr3_aa: CASSPKIPGQTGGNTIYF
clone_size: .
v_call: TRBV18
d_call: .
j_call: TRBJ1-3

cdr3_nt: TGCGCCAGCAGCCCAGGACAGGGGGCCTACGAGCAGTACTTC
cdr3_aa: CASSPGQGAYEQYF
clone_size: .
v_call: TRBV5-1
d_call: TRBD1
j_call: TRBJ2-7

cdr3_nt: TGTGCCAGCAGACCCCCTAGCTCCTACAATGAGCAGTTCTTC
cdr3_aa: CASRPPSSYNEQFF
clone_size: .
v_call: TRBV25-1
d_call: .
j_call: TRBJ2-1

cdr3_nt: TGTGCCAGCAGTGTCCCCGGGACAGGGGCGTACGAGCAGTACTTC
cdr3_aa: CASSVPGTGAYEQYF
clone_size: .
v_call: TRBV28
d_call: TRBD1
j_call: TRBJ2-7

cdr3_nt: TGTGCCAGCAGTCCCAACCCCGGGACTAGCGGGACTGGTGAGCAGTTCTTC
cdr3_aa: CASSPNPGTSGTGEQFF
clone_size: .
v_call: TRBV28
d_call: TRBD2
j_call: TRBJ2-1

cdr3_nt: TGTGCCAGCAGTTTGAGGACTAGCGCGTACCAAGAGACCCAGTACTTC
cdr3_aa: CASSLRTSAYQETQYF
clone_size: .
v_call: TRBV28
d_call: TRBD2
j_call: TRBJ2-5

cdr3_nt: TGTGCCAGCAGTTACGGGGCGAACTCTGGAAACACCATATATTTT
cdr3_aa: CASSYGANSGNTIYF
clone_size: .
v_call: TRBV6-5
d_call: .
j_call: TRBJ1-3

cdr3_nt: TGCGCCAGCAGCGGCAGCGGGAGTAGTAATTCACCCCTCCACTTT
cdr3_aa: CASSGSGSSNSPLHF
clone_size: .
v_call: TRBV5-1
d_call: .
j_call: TRBJ1-6

cdr3_nt: TGTGCCAGCAGCCAGGGGGCCGGCAATCAGCCCCAGCATTTT
cdr3_aa: CASSQGAGNQPQHF
clone_size: few
v_call: TRBV5-4
d_call: TRBD1
j_call: TRBJ1-5

cdr3_nt: TGCGCCAGCAGCCAAGACAGAAACCTTTACAATGAGCAGTTCTTC
cdr3_aa: CASSQDRNLYNEQFF
clone_size: once
v_call: TRBV4-3
d_call: .
j_call: TRBJ2-1

cdr3_nt: TGTGCCAGCAGTCACAACAGACAGGGTATAGGGGTGCAGTTCTTC
cdr3_aa: CASSHNRQGIGVQFF
clone_size: .
v_call: TRBV28
d_call: TRBD1
j_call: TRBJ2-1

cdr3_nt: TGTGCCAGCAGTTTATCGACAGGGGGTGGCGGGGCCAACGTCCTGACTTTC
cdr3_aa: CASSLSTGGGGANVLTF
clone_size: .
v_call: TRBV27
d_call: TRBD1
j_call: TRBJ2-6

cdr3_nt: TGTGCCAGCAGGTACACGGCGGGCCTCCGTTTCACCGGGGAGCTGTTTTTT
cdr3_aa: CASRYTAGLRFTGELFF
clone_size: .
v_call: TRBV11-3
d_call: .
j_call: TRBJ2-2

cdr3_nt: TGTGCCAGCAGCTTGGCCTCTAGCACAGATACGCAGTATTTT
cdr3_aa: CASSLASSTDTQYF
clone_size: .
v_call: TRBV5-6
d_call: .
j_call: TRBJ2-3

cdr3_nt: TGTGCCAGCAGCGGAGCGGGAGCCCTTAGCGAGCAGTACTTC
cdr3_aa: CASSGAGALSEQYF
clone_size: .
v_call: TRBV9
d_call: TRBD2
j_call: TRBJ2-7

cdr3_nt: TGTGCCAGCAGCCCGCTTAGCGGGGGATCGTTCTTT
cdr3_aa: CASSPLSGGSFF
clone_size: .
v_call: TRBV14
d_call: TRBD2
j_call: TRBJ2-3

cdr3_nt: TGTGCCAGCAGCCCGGAGGGAGACAGGGTGGACGAGCAGTACTTC
cdr3_aa: CASSPEGDRVDEQYF
clone_size: once
v_call: TRBV5-6
d_call: .
j_call: TRBJ2-7

cdr3_nt: TGTGCCAGCAGTGCGGACAAGGGCCATGGCTACACCTTC
cdr3_aa: CASSADKGHGYTF
clone_size: .
v_call: TRBV6-5
d_call: .
j_call: TRBJ1-2

cdr3_nt: TGTGCCAGCAGCCAAGATGGATCTCAGGGGGAAGCTTTCTTT
cdr3_aa: CASSQDGSQGEAFF
clone_size: .
v_call: TRBV4-2
d_call: .
j_call: TRBJ1-1

cdr3_nt: TGTGCCAGCAACGGTGGTTCTAGCTCCTACGAGCAGTACTTC
cdr3_aa: CASNGGSSSYEQYF
clone_size: few
v_call: TRBV27
d_call: .
j_call: TRBJ2-7

cdr3_nt: TGTGCCAGCAGCTCGGGGGCTAGCGGTGCCAGCTCCTACAATGAGCAGTTCTTC
cdr3_aa: CASSSGASGASSYNEQFF
clone_size: .
v_call: TRBV13
d_call: .
j_call: TRBJ2-1

cdr3_nt: TGTGCCGCGATGGACAGGGGTCCTGAAGCTTTCTTT
cdr3_aa: CAAMDRGPEAFF
clone_size: few
v_call: TRBV2
d_call: TRBD1
j_call: TRBJ1-1

cdr3_nt: TGCGCCAGCAGCCAAGAAGCAGGGGTAAATCAGCCCCAGCATTTT
cdr3_aa: CASSQEAGVNQPQHF
clone_size: .
v_call: TRBV4-3
d_call: .
j_call: TRBJ1-5